This T cell receptor beta chain emerged from a study of cytomegalovirus exposure and HLA in healthy donors. Overall study: For the approximately 400 genotyped donors, approximately 82% fell within the Caucasian-associated ancestry cluster.

Concerning this clone itself: Its cognate antigen is unknown.

Germline assignment: CDR1 MDHEN and CDR2 SYDVKM. The CDR3 contains 15 residues. Deletions cut 6 bases from V and 6 bases from J, with 19 bases between. The PCR made use of 60 Vbeta and 13 Jbeta primers. Generated by immunoSEQ multiplex PCR, the TCRdb table keeps only in-frame clones and is missing some. Of over 150,000 clones detected, 77% appear once; the ten largest clones hold roughly 1.4%. The donors comprised healthy bone marrow donors. The study's findings and limits: Further analysis, carried out later, found HLA-associated TCR beta chains more clonally expanded than equally common other chains.

The chain links TRBV28 to TRBJ2-3; D is uncertain. The TCR comes from a woman aged 25 to 39 in good health and CMV-seropositive. The sequenced material came from PBMCs. The CDR3 loop is CASSLSWAQSDTQYF. The CDR3 DNA reads TGTGCCAGCAGCCTCTCGTGGGCCCAATCCGATACGCAGTATTTT.